Included here is one T cell receptor beta chain sequence, with context. Its antigen is still unknown. Despite likely unrecorded immune exposures, the donors were nominally healthy at the time of sampling. The PCR used 60 Vbeta and 13 Jbeta primers. Sequenced by immunoSEQ multiplex PCR; TCRdb stores in-frame clones only, minus some. The sample holds around 190,000 clones; approximately 80% are singletons and the top ten take roughly 13%. The data stem from a study of cytomegalovirus exposure and HLA in healthy donors. Study-wide findings and caveats: Earlier results showed most TCR beta V segments being productive about 87% or about 30% of the time.

This sequence originates from a woman aged 25 to 45 in good health and CMV-seropositive. The sequenced sample consisted of PBMCs.

CDR3 region: CASSLVAGAYTGELFF. The CDR3 coding sequence is TGTGCCAGCAGCTTGGTAGCGGGGGCTTACACCGGGGAGCTGTTTTTT. The rearrangement joins TRBV5-6 to TRBJ2-2; 9 bases are shared with TRBD2. V dropped 0 bases and J dropped 3; count of bases not matched to a gene: 3. CDR3 length: 16 amino acids. Germline CDR1 is SGHDT and CDR2 is YYEEEE.